This is a list of T cell receptor beta chains from one sample in a study of monozygotic twins with inflammatory bowel disease. TCRdb reworked the 5' RACE reads into one entry per CDR3 protein, no DNA. The sample yields roughly 160,000 distinct CDR3 sequences, of which the top ten take up roughly 2.6%. Source material: blood. The receptors stem from a human donor with ulcerative colitis or Crohn's disease, or a healthy co-twin of an affected twin (not recorded which). The CDR3 runs from the conserved cysteine through the conserved F or W.

j_call | v_call | cdr3_aa
TRBJ2-1 | TRBV7-2 | CASSDRASNNEQFF
TRBJ1-5 | TRBV20-1 | CSARGWQGNQPQHF
TRBJ1-1 | TRBV9 | CASSPGQSNTEAFF
TRBJ2-2 | TRBV14 | CASSHPTGVNTGELFF
TRBJ2-1 | TRBV9 | CASSIGSHGGYNEQFF
TRBJ1-5 | TRBV20-1 | CSARQGDSNQPQHF
TRBJ2-5 | TRBV19 | CASSIGVQQETQYF
TRBJ1-6 | TRBV10-3 | CAIGRQAPGNSPLHF
TRBJ2-1 | TRBV20-1 | CSGRGESPTYNEQFF
TRBJ1-2 | TRBV6-2/TRBV6-3 | CASSPSEPPAGGYTF
TRBJ1-5 | TRBV27 | CASSLSAGERDQPQHF
TRBJ1-2 | TRBV2 | CASSEQGVVDGYTF
TRBJ1-2 | TRBV29-1 | CSVPRTGGTGYTF
TRBJ1-1 | TRBV7-2 | CASSLSGTQTNTEAFF
TRBJ2-1 | TRBV5-1 | CASSRTSGGEWNEQFF
TRBJ2-5 | TRBV10-3 | CAISGSQETQYF
TRBJ2-2 | TRBV20-1 | CSAPGGGALDTGELFF
TRBJ2-7 | TRBV7-8 | CASSLANRYEQYF
TRBJ2-5 | TRBV7-2 | CASSLERLAGRETQYF
TRBJ1-6 | TRBV6-5 | CASSYRGIGSPLHF
TRBJ2-3 | TRBV7-2 | CASSLVSLSTDTQYF
TRBJ2-1 | TRBV5-4 | CASSRPTSGRADEQFF
TRBJ2-1 | TRBV12-3/TRBV12-4 | CASSPWTGNWNEQFF
TRBJ1-3 | TRBV10-3 | CAIRGQAGNTIYF
TRBJ2-1 | TRBV2 | CARSGEVLDEQFF
TRBJ2-5 | TRBV5-1 | CASSLVGEETQYF
TRBJ1-2 | TRBV25-1 | CASSELDRAYTF
TRBJ2-5 | TRBV18 | CASSPQRYREVPQYF
TRBJ2-1 | TRBV20-1 | CSVEAGGPTNEQFF
TRBJ1-5 | TRBV7-2 | CASSLARVGDQPQHF
TRBJ2-7 | TRBV5-1 | CASSLVGSRLGEQYF
TRBJ1-5 | TRBV7-9 | CASSFQGRDQPQHF
TRBJ2-3 | TRBV5-5 | CASSLIVDTQYF
TRBJ2-1 | TRBV4-3 | CASSRLAGQYNEQFF
TRBJ1-5 | TRBV19 | CASSHGPEQPQHF
TRBJ2-7 | TRBV18 | CASSPGDSYEQYF
TRBJ1-5 | TRBV27 | CASSLSLQQPQHF
TRBJ2-7 | TRBV7-2 | CASSQPRYEQYF
TRBJ2-6 | TRBV7-2 | CASSFGTIVLSGANVLTF
TRBJ2-7 | TRBV20-1 | CSARGGLAGGFTYEQYF
TRBJ2-5 | TRBV4-3 | CASSQESLAAQTGETQYF